This passage covers 10 T cell receptor beta chains from one sample sequenced in a study of blood T cell repertoires in COVID-19. Assay: immunoSEQ multiplex PCR; the TCRdb copy retains only in-frame clones and omits some. Of 100,000 to 150,000 clones in the sample, less than 90% are singletons; the top ten hold 5% to 7.5%. Sequenced sample: peripheral blood. The receptors stem from a man at least 80 years old with active or convalescent COVID-19.

V is TRBV4-2 and J is TRBJ1-1; no definite D call. The CDR3 is 14 amino acids. Germline lookup yields CDR1 LGHNA and CDR2 YNFKEQ. V was shortened by 1 base and J by 5 bases, with 11 bases between the two germline ends. The CDR3 coding sequence is TGTGCCAGCAGCCAAGGGAGTCTCGGAACTGAAGCTTTCTTT. This encodes CASSQGSLGTEAFF.

The rearrangement links TRBV6-5 to TRBJ2-7, with a weak D call TRBD1 (6 bases). The CDR3 has 13 residues. Germline V gene data show CDR1 as MNHEY and CDR2 as SVGAGI. Trimming removed 5 bases at V and 0 bases at J, with 8 bases between. As DNA, the CDR3 is TGTGCCAGCAGTAGGGACAACTCCTACGAGCAGTACTTC. Translation gives CASSRDNSYEQYF.

This sequence joins TRBV12-3 or TRBV12-4 and TRBJ1-2; TRBD1 matches 7 bases. CDR3 length equals 13 residues. V gave up 5 bases and J gave up 5 bases; unmatched junction bases: 5. CDR3 coding DNA: TGTGCCAGCAGTGCTGACAGGGCGTATGGCTACACCTTC. Protein sequence: CASSADRAYGYTF.

This chain joins TRBV15 and TRBJ2-7; 8 nucleotides agree with TRBD1. This CDR3 region has 19 residues. Germline V gene lookup returns CDR1 LNHNV and CDR2 YYDKDF (reference sequence). The ends lost 0 bases at V and 4 bases at J; junction bases unmatched: 17. This chain's CDR3 is CATSRDWTSGTGFFYEQYF. DNA of the CDR3: TGTGCCACCAGCAGAGATTGGACCTCCGGGACAGGTTTTTTTTACGAGCAGTACTTC. The full variable domain, completed using reference TRBV15 and TRBJ2-7, is DAMVIQNPRYQVTQFGKPVTLSCSQTLNHNVMYWYQQKSSQAPKLLFHYYDKDFNNEADTPDNFQSRRPNTSFCFLDIRSPGLGDTAMYLCATSRDWTSGTGFFYEQYFGPGTRLTVT.

V usage is TRBV5-1 and J usage is TRBJ2-2; TRBD1 matches at 9 bases. J gave up 2 bases and V 5 bases, and 10 bases lay outside the gene matches. CDR3 length equals 17 residues. Germline CDR1 and CDR2: SGHRS and YFSETQ. CDR3 nucleotide sequence: TGCGCCAGCAGATCGGGACAGGGACAACCAAACACCGGGGAGCTGTTTTTT. Translated, it gives CASRSGQGQPNTGELFF.

This clone showed up just a few times. This chain links TRBV7-3 with TRBJ2-2; D remains ambiguous. The V and J ends lost 2 bases and 3 bases respectively, with 13 bases between them. Per the germline V gene, CDR1 is SGHTA and CDR2 is FQGTGA. This CDR3 region has 16 residues. CDR3 in amino acids: CASSLVSGPYTGELFF. The CDR3 DNA is TGTGCCAGCAGCTTAGTGTCAGGTCCTTACACCGGGGAGCTGTTTTTT.

This sequence joins TRBV19 and TRBJ2-3; TRBD2 matches 8 bases. Germline trimming cut 4 bases from V and 5 bases from J; bases unmatched to any gene: 2. CDR1 and CDR2 (germline): LNHDA, SQIVND (reference sequence). The CDR3 runs 13 residues. CDR3 sequence: CASSTGLGDTQYF. The CDR3 DNA sequence: TGTGCCAGTAGTACGGGACTAGGAGATACGCAGTATTTT. The full variable domain, in which reference TRBV19 and TRBJ2-3 provide the parts outside the CDR3, is DGGITQSPKYLFRKEGQNVTLSCEQNLNHDAMYWYRQDPGQGLRLIYYSQIVNDFQKGDIAEGYSVSREKKESFPLTVTSAQKNPTAFYLCASSTGLGDTQYFGPGTRLTVL.

The table lists this clone with a few counts. The chain joins TRBV6-4 to TRBJ2-2; tentative D call: TRBD1 (5 bases). This CDR3 has 14 residues. Germline CDR1 is MRHNA and CDR2 is SNTAGT. The V end was cut by 5 bases, the J end by 3 bases, with 10 bases between. The CDR3 sequence is CASSPDRYTGELFF. CDR3 in DNA: TGTGCCAGCAGTCCTGACAGATACACCGGGGAGCTGTTTTTT.

The chain has TRBV19 and TRBJ1-1, with TRBD1 matching over 8 bases. Looked up from germline, CDR1 is LNHDA and CDR2 is SQIVND (reference sequence). The CDR3 sequence is 14 residues long. The junction had 10 bases not matched to a gene; V was cut back by 10 bases and J by 3 bases. Here the CDR3 reads CATRDRSLYTEAFF. Written as DNA, the CDR3 is TGTGCCACCAGGGACAGGAGTCTTTACACTGAAGCTTTCTTT. The complete variable domain, with remaining parts taken from reference TRBV19 and TRBJ1-1, reads DGGITQSPKYLFRKEGQNVTLSCEQNLNHDAMYWYRQDPGQGLRLIYYSQIVNDFQKGDIAEGYSVSREKKESFPLTVTSAQKNPTAFYLCATRDRSLYTEAFFGQGTRLTVV.

V is TRBV30 and J is TRBJ2-7, with 7 bases fitting TRBD1. The CDR3 loop spans 13 amino acids. J was trimmed by 4 bases and V by 6 bases; bases with no gene match: 9. Germline V gene lookup returns CDR1 GTSNPN and CDR2 SVGIG (reference sequence). The CDR3, as DNA: TGTGCCTGTTCCCAGGGGGACCTTTACGAGCAGTACTTC. Its translation: CACSQGDLYEQYF.